This entry is about one T cell receptor (beta chain). In the source study's methods: Amplification from reference gene primers served as the basis for estimated nucleated cell counts. TCRdb's table, derived via immunoSEQ multiplex PCR, lists solely in-frame clones and lacks some. Clonal size and the V and J genes are those of that table, whereas D and trimming came from the DNA. This table holds 65,000 or so clones, under 80% found once. This entry comes from a study of blood T cell repertoires in COVID-19. The CDR3 covers 13 residues. The junction had 9 bases not matched to a gene; V was cut back by 9 bases and J by 6 bases. The germline V gene has CDR1 SGHAT and CDR2 FQNNGV. Those enrolled, adults aged about 18 to 89 years, came from some 23 US areas. Those designated as exposed participants met a COVID-19 case within 2 weeks before study entry.

The chain has TRBV11-2 and TRBJ1-2, with 8 bases aligning to TRBD1. The sequence was collected from a woman between 55 and 75 years old who had been exposed to COVID-19. Sequenced: PBMCs or T cells enriched from blood (not recorded which). CDR3 nucleotide sequence: TGTGCCAGTAGCCTGGACAGGGATAATGGCTACACCTTC. This encodes CASSLDRDNGYTF.